A selection of T cell receptor beta chains follows, all from one sample in a study of tumor-infiltrating lymphocytes in primary liver carcinoma. TCRdb used MiXCR to reprocess the multiplex PCR reads, holding one entry per CDR3 protein. Seen here are 90,000 to 150,000 distinct CDR3 sequences, less than 80% observed once, and the top ten hold around 9.7%. Input material: liver tumor tissue from sampling region 1. These receptors were obtained from a woman in her fifties or sixties with primary liver carcinoma and hepatitis B virus infection. The CDR3 runs from the conserved cysteine through the conserved F or W. A D gene is named only where the DNA matches it firmly. The listing skips clone size in some rows; elsewhere it reads once, few, many or a size class.

j_gene: TRBJ2-1; v_gene: TRBV4-2; abundance: NA; d_gene: TRBD2; CDR3aa: CASGQDRTSRDEQFF; CDR3nt: TGTGCCAGCGGCCAAGATAGGACTAGCCGCGATGAGCAGTTCTTC
j_gene: TRBJ2-5; v_gene: TRBV6-6; abundance: many; d_gene: NA; CDR3aa: CASSRTVDQETQYF; CDR3nt: TGTGCCAGCAGCAGGACCGTTGATCAAGAGACCCAGTACTTC
j_gene: TRBJ1-2; v_gene: TRBV28; abundance: NA; d_gene: NA; CDR3aa: CASSFDTANYGYTF; CDR3nt: TGTGCCAGCAGTTTCGACACAGCTAACTATGGCTACACCTTC
j_gene: TRBJ2-7; v_gene: TRBV11-2; abundance: NA; d_gene: NA; CDR3aa: CASSPPGDFYEQYF; CDR3nt: TGTGCCAGCAGCCCTCCCGGGGACTTCTACGAACAGTACTTC
j_gene: TRBJ2-2; v_gene: TRBV29-1; abundance: NA; d_gene: TRBD2; CDR3aa: CSVRELAGVAGGLFF; CDR3nt: TGCAGCGTCCGCGAGCTAGCGGGAGTGGCCGGGGGGCTGTTTTTT
j_gene: TRBJ2-2; v_gene: TRBV4-2; abundance: many; d_gene: NA; CDR3aa: CASSQEVSGTGELFF; CDR3nt: TGTGCCAGCAGCCAAGAAGTTTCAGGGACCGGGGAGCTGTTTTTT
j_gene: TRBJ2-2; v_gene: TRBV10-2; abundance: NA; d_gene: NA; CDR3aa: CASSEYRDMNTGELLF; CDR3nt: TGCGCCAGCAGTGAGTACCGGGACATGAACACCGGGGAGCTGCTTTTT
j_gene: TRBJ1-2; v_gene: TRBV28; abundance: NA; d_gene: NA; CDR3aa: CASSLRQHFNYGYTF; CDR3nt: TGTGCCAGCAGTTTACGCCAGCACTTCAACTATGGCTACACCTTC
j_gene: TRBJ2-1; v_gene: TRBV11-2; abundance: NA; d_gene: NA; CDR3aa: CASSLDPTVVNERFF; CDR3nt: TGTGCCAGCAGCCTAGATCCAACGGTGGTCAATGAGCGGTTCTTC
j_gene: TRBJ1-1; v_gene: TRBV11-2; abundance: NA; d_gene: NA; CDR3aa: CVSSPRMDTEAFF; CDR3nt: TGTGTCAGCAGCCCTAGAATGGACACTGAAGCTTTCTTT
j_gene: TRBJ1-2; v_gene: TRBV6-2/TRBV6-3; abundance: many; d_gene: NA; CDR3aa: CASSYAATANYGYTF; CDR3nt: TGTGCCAGCAGTTACGCTGCGACAGCTAACTATGGCTACACCTTC
j_gene: TRBJ2-2; v_gene: TRBV9; abundance: NA; d_gene: NA; CDR3aa: CASSVSSGTGELFF; CDR3nt: TGTGCCAGCAGCGTTTCATCAGGGACCGGGGAGCTGTTTTTT
j_gene: TRBJ2-1; v_gene: TRBV5-5; abundance: many; d_gene: NA; CDR3aa: CASSPRDPLILNYNEQFF; CDR3nt: TGTGCCAGCAGCCCACGGGACCCGCTTATCTTAAACTACAATGAGCAGTTCTTC
j_gene: TRBJ2-5; v_gene: TRBV6-1; abundance: many; d_gene: TRBD2; CDR3aa: CASSGASGSWDQETQYF; CDR3nt: TGTGCCAGCAGTGGGGCTAGCGGGAGTTGGGACCAAGAGACCCAGTACTTC
j_gene: TRBJ1-2; v_gene: TRBV11-2; abundance: NA; d_gene: NA; CDR3aa: CASSTTENPFF; CDR3nt: TGTGCCAGCAGCACGACAGAGAACCCCTTCTTC
j_gene: TRBJ1-6; v_gene: TRBV11-2; abundance: NA; d_gene: NA; CDR3aa: CASSLDPGDNSPLHF; CDR3nt: TGTGCCAGCAGCTTAGATCCGGGGGACAATTCACCCCTCCACTTT
j_gene: TRBJ2-5; v_gene: TRBV11-3; abundance: medium-sized; d_gene: NA; CDR3aa: CASSLVQETQYF; CDR3nt: TGTGCCAGCAGCTTAGTACAAGAGACCCAGTACTTC
j_gene: TRBJ2-3; v_gene: TRBV11-2; abundance: NA; d_gene: TRBD2; CDR3aa: CVSSLDRLAGFFDTQYF; CDR3nt: TGTGTCAGCAGCTTAGATCGATTAGCGGGCTTTTTTGATACGCAGTATTTT
j_gene: TRBJ2-2; v_gene: TRBV10-3; abundance: NA; d_gene: NA; CDR3aa: CAVSEPRGPGELFF; CDR3nt: TGTGCCGTCAGTGAGCCAAGGGGTCCCGGGGAGCTGTTTTTT
j_gene: TRBJ2-2; v_gene: TRBV5-6; abundance: many; d_gene: NA; CDR3aa: CASSLTNTGELFF; CDR3nt: TGTGCCAGCAGCCTCACCAACACCGGGGAGCTGTTTTTT
j_gene: TRBJ2-1; v_gene: TRBV6-6; abundance: NA; d_gene: TRBD1; CDR3aa: CAGSTGGQTNEQFF; CDR3nt: TGTGCCGGATCGACAGGGGGCCAGACAAATGAGCAGTTCTTC
j_gene: TRBJ1-3; v_gene: TRBV10-3; abundance: NA; d_gene: NA; CDR3aa: CASGKQEENTIYF; CDR3nt: TGTGCCTCCGGGAAACAGGAGGAAAACACCATATATTTT
j_gene: TRBJ1-5; v_gene: TRBV28; abundance: NA; d_gene: NA; CDR3aa: CASERSRGASNQPQHF; CDR3nt: TGTGCCAGCGAGCGCTCTCGGGGGGCAAGCAATCAGCCCCAGCATTTT
j_gene: TRBJ1-2; v_gene: TRBV11-2; abundance: NA; d_gene: NA; CDR3aa: CVSDQVGSYGYTF; CDR3nt: TGTGTCAGCGATCAGGTAGGATCGTATGGCTACACCTTC
j_gene: TRBJ2-5; v_gene: TRBV11-2; abundance: NA; d_gene: TRBD1; CDR3aa: CVSSYTGGKTQYF; CDR3nt: TGTGTCAGCAGCTATACAGGGGGTAAGACCCAGTACTTC
j_gene: TRBJ2-5; v_gene: TRBV11-1; abundance: NA; d_gene: NA; CDR3aa: CASSPPAGVYQETQYF; CDR3nt: TGTGCCAGCAGCCCCCCGGCAGGAGTGTACCAAGAGACCCAGTACTTC
j_gene: TRBJ2-1; v_gene: TRBV5-5; abundance: many; d_gene: NA; CDR3aa: CASSFGGGGNEQFF; CDR3nt: TGTGCCAGCAGCTTCGGGGGAGGGGGCAATGAGCAGTTCTTC
j_gene: TRBJ2-1; v_gene: TRBV7-9; abundance: NA; d_gene: TRBD2; CDR3aa: CASSWGGRAGEQFF; CDR3nt: TGTGCCAGCAGCTGGGGCGGGAGGGCCGGTGAGCAGTTCTTC